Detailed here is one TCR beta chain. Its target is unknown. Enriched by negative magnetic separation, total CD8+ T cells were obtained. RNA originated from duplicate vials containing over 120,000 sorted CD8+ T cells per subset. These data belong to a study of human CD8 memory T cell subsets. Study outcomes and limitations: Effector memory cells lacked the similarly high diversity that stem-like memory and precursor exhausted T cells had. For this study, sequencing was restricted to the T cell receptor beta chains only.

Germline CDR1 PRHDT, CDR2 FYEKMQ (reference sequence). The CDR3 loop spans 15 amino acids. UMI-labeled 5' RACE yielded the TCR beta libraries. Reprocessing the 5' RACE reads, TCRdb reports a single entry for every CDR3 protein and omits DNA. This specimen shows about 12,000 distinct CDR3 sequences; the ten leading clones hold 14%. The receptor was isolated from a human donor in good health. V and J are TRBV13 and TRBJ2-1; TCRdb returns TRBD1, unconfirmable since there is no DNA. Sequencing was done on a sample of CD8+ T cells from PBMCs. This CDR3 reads CASSLVTALYNEQFF.